This TCR beta chain was sequenced for a study of shared clonotypes between healthy human individuals. Data came from immunoSEQ multiplex PCR; TCRdb stores just in-frame clones and leaves some out. In the table there are 2 million to 2.5 million clones, roughly 92% of which are singletons. A CD45RA+ naive subset and a CD45RA-negative memory subset were split from CD4+ cells. Concerning this clone: Antigen unknown.

General study findings and limits: Generation probability values for non-shared clonotypes were lower than those for clonotypes shared by all four donors. Sharing of clonotypes among donors was expected to vary with sequencing depth.

This receptor was identified in a man younger than 30 in good health. Some clones in this sample may be carry-over from other donors' samples. Sequenced input: naive CD4+ T cells from PBMCs. As for subset: CD45RA+ positively selected.

DNA for the CDR3: TGCAGCGTTGGCAAGAGACAGGGAACCTACGAGCAGTACTTC. Protein sequence: CSVGKRQGTYEQYF. This sequence joins TRBV29-1 and TRBJ2-7; 7 nucleotides match TRBD1. Germline V gene lookup returns CDR1 SQVTM and CDR2 ANQGSEA. This CDR3 contains 14 residues. V lost 4 bases to trimming and J lost 2 bases; unmatched junction nucleotides: 8.